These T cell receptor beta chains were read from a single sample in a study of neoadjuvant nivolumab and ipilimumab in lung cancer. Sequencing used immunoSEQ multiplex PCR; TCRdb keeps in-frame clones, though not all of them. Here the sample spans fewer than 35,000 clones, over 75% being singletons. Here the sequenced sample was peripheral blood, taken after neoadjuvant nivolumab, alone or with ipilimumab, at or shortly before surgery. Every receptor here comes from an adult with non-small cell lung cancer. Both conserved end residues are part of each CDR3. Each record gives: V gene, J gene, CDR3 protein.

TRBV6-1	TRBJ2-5	CASSVERGETQYF
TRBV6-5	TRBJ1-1	CASRPSQGATEAFF
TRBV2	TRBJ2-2	CASRRVANTGELFF
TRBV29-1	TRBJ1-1	CSVQEGGGTEAFF
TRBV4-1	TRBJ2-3	CASSQQRTDTQYF
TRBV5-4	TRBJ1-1	CASSATGLTEAFF
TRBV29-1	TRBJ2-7	CSVEDWGTGTYEQYF
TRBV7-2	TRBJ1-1	CASSLESGAPRVNTEAFF
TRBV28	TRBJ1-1	CASTKGQREAFF
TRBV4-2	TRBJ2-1	CASSQTINEQFF
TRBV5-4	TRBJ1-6	CASSPGTGYNSPLHF
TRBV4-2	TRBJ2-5	CASSQETSGKETQYF
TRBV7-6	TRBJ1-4	CASSLASLEKLFF
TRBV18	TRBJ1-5	CASSPSNQPQHF
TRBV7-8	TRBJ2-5	CASSLSRETQYF
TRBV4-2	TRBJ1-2	CASSQERQGGGGYTF